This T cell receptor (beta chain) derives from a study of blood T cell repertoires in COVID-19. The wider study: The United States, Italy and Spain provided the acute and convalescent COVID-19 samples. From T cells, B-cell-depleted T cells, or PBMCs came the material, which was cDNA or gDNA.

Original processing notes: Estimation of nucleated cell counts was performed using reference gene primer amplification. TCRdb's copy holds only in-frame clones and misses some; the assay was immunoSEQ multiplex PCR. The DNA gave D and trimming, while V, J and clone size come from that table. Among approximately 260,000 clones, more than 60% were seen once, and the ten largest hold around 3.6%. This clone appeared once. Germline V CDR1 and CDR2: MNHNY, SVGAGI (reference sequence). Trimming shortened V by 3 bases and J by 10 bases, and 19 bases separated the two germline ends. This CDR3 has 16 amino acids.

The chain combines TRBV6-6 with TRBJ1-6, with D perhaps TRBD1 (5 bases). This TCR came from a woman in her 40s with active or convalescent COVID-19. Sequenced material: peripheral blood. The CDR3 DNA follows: TGTGCCAGCAGTTATGAGCGCCCCACGGGGGGGTCACCCCTCCACTTT. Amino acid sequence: CASSYERPTGGSPLHF.